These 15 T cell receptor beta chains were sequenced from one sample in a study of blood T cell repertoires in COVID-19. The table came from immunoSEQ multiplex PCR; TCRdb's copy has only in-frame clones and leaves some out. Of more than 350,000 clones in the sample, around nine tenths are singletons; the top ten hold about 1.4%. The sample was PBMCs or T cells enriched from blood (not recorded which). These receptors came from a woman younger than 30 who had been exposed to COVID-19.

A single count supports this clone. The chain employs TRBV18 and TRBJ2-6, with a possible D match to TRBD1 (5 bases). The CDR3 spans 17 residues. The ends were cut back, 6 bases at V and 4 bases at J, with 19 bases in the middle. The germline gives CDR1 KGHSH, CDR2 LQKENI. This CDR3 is CASSIRDGPSGANVLTF. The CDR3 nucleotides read TGTGCCAGCTCCATCAGGGATGGTCCTTCGGGGGCCAACGTCCTGACTTTC.

The DNA for the CDR3 is TGTGCCAGCAGTTTTGCGGGTTGGGAGACCCAGTACTTC. Protein sequence: CASSFAGWETQYF. The chain has TRBV6-5 and TRBJ2-5; the D gene is possibly TRBD2 (5 bases). This CDR3 spans 13 amino acids. The V gene lost 4 bases and the J gene lost 5 bases, with 11 bases spanning the gap. Germline V gene data show CDR1 as MNHEY and CDR2 as SVGAGI.

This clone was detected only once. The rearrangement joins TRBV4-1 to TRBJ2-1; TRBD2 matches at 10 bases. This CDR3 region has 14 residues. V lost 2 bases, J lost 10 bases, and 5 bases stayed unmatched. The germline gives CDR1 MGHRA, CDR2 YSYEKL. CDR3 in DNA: TGCGCCAGCAGCCAACTAGCGGGAGTATTCGAGCAGTTCTTC. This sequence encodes CASSQLAGVFEQFF.

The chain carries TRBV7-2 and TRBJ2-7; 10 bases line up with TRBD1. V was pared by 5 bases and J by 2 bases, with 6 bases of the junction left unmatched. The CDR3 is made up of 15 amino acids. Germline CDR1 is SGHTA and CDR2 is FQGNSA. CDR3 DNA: TGTGCCAGCAGCCATGGACAGGGGGTTCCCTACGAGCAGTACTTC. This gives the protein CASSHGQGVPYEQYF.

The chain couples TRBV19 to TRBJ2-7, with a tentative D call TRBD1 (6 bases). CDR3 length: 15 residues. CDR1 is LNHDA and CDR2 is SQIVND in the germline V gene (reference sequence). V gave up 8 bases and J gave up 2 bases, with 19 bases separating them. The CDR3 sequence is CASSILQGFAYEQYF. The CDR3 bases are TGTGCCAGTTCCATCCTCCAGGGGTTTGCCTACGAGCAGTACTTC. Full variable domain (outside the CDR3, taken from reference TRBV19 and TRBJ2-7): DGGITQSPKYLFRKEGQNVTLSCEQNLNHDAMYWYRQDPGQGLRLIYYSQIVNDFQKGDIAEGYSVSREKKESFPLTVTSAQKNPTAFYLCASSILQGFAYEQYFGPGTRLTVT.

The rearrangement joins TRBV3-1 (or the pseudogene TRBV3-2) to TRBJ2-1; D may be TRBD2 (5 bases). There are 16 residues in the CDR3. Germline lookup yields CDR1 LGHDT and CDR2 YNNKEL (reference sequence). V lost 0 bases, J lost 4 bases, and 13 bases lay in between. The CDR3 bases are TGTGCCAGCAGCCAAGAATCCAGCGGTCTATACAATGAGCAGTTCTTC. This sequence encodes CASSQESSGLYNEQFF.

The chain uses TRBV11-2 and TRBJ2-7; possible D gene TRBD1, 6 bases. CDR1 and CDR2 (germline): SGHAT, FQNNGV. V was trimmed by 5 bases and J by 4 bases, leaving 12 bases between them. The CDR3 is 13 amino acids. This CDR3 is CASSPQGRYEQYF. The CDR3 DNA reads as TGTGCCAGCAGCCCCCAGGGGAGATACGAGCAGTACTTC.

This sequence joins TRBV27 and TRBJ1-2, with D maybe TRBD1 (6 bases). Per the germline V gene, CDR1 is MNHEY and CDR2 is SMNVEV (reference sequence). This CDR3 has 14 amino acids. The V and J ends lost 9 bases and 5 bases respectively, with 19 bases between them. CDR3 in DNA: TGTGCCAGTAGACCAGGGGAAAAGAGGTATGGCTACACCTTC. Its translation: CASRPGEKRYGYTF.

The CDR3 protein is CASSEQAGANVLTF. The CDR3 DNA follows: TGTGCCAGCAGTGAACAAGCTGGGGCCAACGTCCTGACTTTC. The chain recombines TRBV6-4 with TRBJ2-6, with D unresolved. V shed 3 bases and J shed 2 bases, with 5 bases lying between them. Germline V gene lookup returns CDR1 MRHNA and CDR2 SNTAGT. This CDR3 is 14 amino acids long.

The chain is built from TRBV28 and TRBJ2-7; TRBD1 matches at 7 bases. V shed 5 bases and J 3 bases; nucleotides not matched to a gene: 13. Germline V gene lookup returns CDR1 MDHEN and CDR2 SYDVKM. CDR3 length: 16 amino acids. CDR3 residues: CASSGEAIYRGYEQYF. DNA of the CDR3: TGTGCCAGCAGTGGAGAGGCGATTTACAGGGGCTACGAGCAGTACTTC.

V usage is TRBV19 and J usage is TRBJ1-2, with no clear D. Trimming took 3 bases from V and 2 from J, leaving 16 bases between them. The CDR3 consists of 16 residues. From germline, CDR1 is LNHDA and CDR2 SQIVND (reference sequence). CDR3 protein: CASSIKVAGANYGYTF. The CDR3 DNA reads TGTGCCAGTAGTATTAAGGTCGCTGGAGCGAACTATGGCTACACCTTC.

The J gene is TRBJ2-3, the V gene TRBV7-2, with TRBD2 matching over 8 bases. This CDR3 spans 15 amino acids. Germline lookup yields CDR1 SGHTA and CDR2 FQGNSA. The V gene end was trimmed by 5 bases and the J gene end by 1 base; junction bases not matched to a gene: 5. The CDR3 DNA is TGTGCCAGCAGCCCCGGGACTAGAGGCACAGATACGCAGTATTTT. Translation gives CASSPGTRGTDTQYF.

The CDR3 region is CASSLGSEGVGYTF. The DNA of the CDR3 is TGTGCCAGCAGTTTAGGGTCTGAGGGGGTGGGCTACACCTTC. This chain uses TRBV28 with TRBJ1-2, with D possibly being TRBD1 (6 bases). Germline V gene sequence: CDR1 MDHEN, CDR2 SYDVKM. V was trimmed by 2 bases and J by 8 bases, leaving 15 bases between them. The CDR3 runs to 14 residues.

The CDR3 is CASSPGSVQGGYGYTF. CDR3 sequence (DNA): TGTGCCAGCTCACCCGGATCAGTTCAGGGGGGCTATGGCTACACCTTC. This chain uses TRBV18 with TRBJ1-2; TRBD1 matches at 7 bases. CDR1 and CDR2 from the germline V gene are KGHSH and LQKENI. V shed 3 bases, J shed 4 bases, and the junction held 11 bases outside the gene matches. The CDR3 is 16 residues long.

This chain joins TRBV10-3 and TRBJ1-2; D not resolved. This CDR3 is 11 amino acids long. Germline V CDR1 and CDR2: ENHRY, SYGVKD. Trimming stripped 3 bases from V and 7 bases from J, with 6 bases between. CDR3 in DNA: TGTGCCATCAGTGACCCCTCTGGCTACACCTTC. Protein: CAISDPSGYTF.